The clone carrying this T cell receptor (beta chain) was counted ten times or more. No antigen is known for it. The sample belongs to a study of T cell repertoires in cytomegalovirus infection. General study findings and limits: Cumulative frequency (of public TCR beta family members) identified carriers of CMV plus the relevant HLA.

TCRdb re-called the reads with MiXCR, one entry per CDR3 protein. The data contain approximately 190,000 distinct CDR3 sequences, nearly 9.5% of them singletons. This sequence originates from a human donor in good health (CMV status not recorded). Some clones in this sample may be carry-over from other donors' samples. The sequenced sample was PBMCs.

The CDR3 region has the DNA TGTGCCAGCAGCTTAACTCGGGCCCCCGAATACAATGAGCAGTTCTTC. Its protein is CASSLTRAPEYNEQFF. The chain is built from TRBV7-8 and TRBJ2-1; D uncertain. Trimming pared 2 bases from V and 4 bases from J, leaving 15 bases between. The CDR3 totals 16 residues. Looked up from germline, CDR1 is SGHVS and CDR2 is FQNEAQ.